This T cell receptor (beta chain) stems from a study of blood T cells in healthy people across ages. Regarding the study as a whole: No one knew whether donors had CMV, which possibly confounded expanded clonotype changes. A roughly linear age-dependent decrease characterized TCR beta diversity per million T cells.

V lost 2 bases, J lost 1 base, and 12 bases lay in between. Looked up from germline, CDR1 is MNHNY and CDR2 is SVGAGI (reference sequence). This CDR3 is built from 16 residues. The second PCR ran roughly 7 to 12 cycles with a sample-barcoded 5' primer and J-beta primers. The template-switch adaptor was a 5' adaptor with 12 random nucleotides. It tagged each cDNA molecule. A single record per CDR3 protein comes from TCRdb applying MiXCR to the 5' RACE reads. The sample consists of 750,000 to 950,000 distinct CDR3 sequences, roughly 26% of them appearing once. This clonotype was counted only a few times. Its cognate antigen is unknown. These data were also reused for a study on T cells of mothers and their children. That work adds: The donors comprised more than five children and their three healthy Caucasian mothers.

Sequenced: blood. The receptor was derived from a boy aged 10-17 years in good health. The chain recombines TRBV6-6 with TRBJ1-3; D is ambiguous. CDR3 amino acids: CASSYGESFSGNTIYF. DNA for the CDR3: TGTGCCAGCAGTTACGGGGAGAGTTTTTCTGGAAACACCATATATTTT.